The clone carrying this T cell receptor (beta chain) was observed once. The CDR3 totals 15 residues. Germline-derived CDR1 and CDR2 are MNHNY and SVGAGI (reference sequence). Unmatched junction bases numbered 8, after V lost 4 bases and J lost 4 bases. This table comes from immunoSEQ multiplex PCR, and its TCRdb copy is limited to in-frame clones, with some not included. This table has 6,000 to 7,500 clones, 75% to 85% appearing once. These data originate in a study of blood T cell repertoires in COVID-19. Turning to the study itself: PBMCs, B-cell-depleted T cells, or T cells provided the cDNA or gDNA that made up the material.

The TCR originated in a human donor with active COVID-19. The donor label of this sample is uncertain. This chain links TRBV6-6 with TRBJ2-5; TRBD2 matches 8 bases. The specimen sequenced was peripheral blood. The CDR3 spells CASSFRGGLGETQYF. In DNA form, the CDR3 reads TGTGCCAGCAGTTTCCGCGGGGGGCTGGGAGAGACCCAGTACTTC.